The rows below give T cell receptor beta chains drawn from one sample of a study of blood T cell repertoires in COVID-19. Clones were sequenced by immunoSEQ multiplex PCR, and TCRdb holds only the in-frame ones, with some missing. The data show around 270,000 clones, more than 85% seen once. The sequencing input was peripheral blood. The source of these receptors is a man aged 35 to 55 with acute or convalescent COVID-19. Both conserved end residues are part of each CDR3. D genes are given only for firm matches. Clone size is not always given. Where it is, it says once, few, many or a class for expanded clones.

D gene	V gene	clone size	J gene	CDR3 protein	CDR3 DNA
NA	TRBV7-2	NA	TRBJ1-2	CASSEYNYGYTF	TGTGCCAGCAGCGAGTATAACTATGGCTACACCTTC
TRBD1	TRBV5-5	NA	TRBJ1-5	CASSGGTGYSNQPQHF	TGTGCCAGCAGCGGGGGGACAGGGTACAGCAATCAGCCCCAGCATTTT
TRBD1	TRBV9	NA	TRBJ2-7	CASSVEGTASYEQYF	TGTGCCAGCAGCGTAGAAGGGACAGCATCCTACGAGCAGTACTTC
TRBD1	TRBV6-5	once	TRBJ1-3	CASTLQGAGGNTIYF	TGTGCCAGCACTCTACAGGGGGCAGGTGGAAACACCATATATTTT
TRBD2	TRBV11-2	NA	TRBJ2-5	CASSRGGSGAQETQYF	TGTGCCAGCAGCCGCGGAGGGAGCGGGGCACAAGAGACCCAGTACTTC
NA	TRBV10-1	NA	TRBJ2-5	CATRGQEGETQYF	TGCGCCACCCGAGGACAGGAGGGGGAGACCCAGTACTTC
TRBD2	TRBV9	NA	TRBJ2-3	CASSVSGGAADTQYF	TGTGCCAGCAGCGTAAGCGGGGGGGCCGCAGATACGCAGTATTTT
TRBD1	TRBV6-1	few	TRBJ1-2	CASSEVQGEGYTF	TGTGCCAGCAGTGAAGTCCAGGGGGAAGGCTACACCTTC
TRBD1	TRBV6-5	NA	TRBJ1-3	CATTGDRNTIYF	TGTGCCACTACAGGGGATCGAAACACCATATATTTT
TRBD1	TRBV5-6	NA	TRBJ1-2	CASSLVGDRQLYGYTF	TGTGCCAGCAGCTTGGTTGGGGACAGGCAACTCTATGGCTACACCTTC
TRBD1	TRBV6-2/TRBV6-3	NA	TRBJ1-5	CASSYATGGYQPQHF	TGTGCCAGCAGTTACGCTACAGGGGGCTATCAGCCCCAGCATTTT
NA	TRBV29-1	NA	TRBJ2-3	CSVEAGTSTDTQYF	TGCAGCGTTGAAGCGGGGACTAGCACAGATACGCAGTATTTT
NA	TRBV30	NA	TRBJ1-1	CAWSRAGPEAFF	TGTGCCTGGAGCAGGGCCGGCCCTGAAGCTTTCTTT
NA	TRBV7-2	NA	TRBJ1-1	CASSSRMEGEAFF	TGTGCCAGCAGCTCTCGTATGGAGGGCGAGGCTTTCTTT
TRBD1	TRBV11-3	NA	TRBJ2-3	CASSLRQGSTDTQYF	TGTGCCAGCAGCTTGAGACAGGGTAGCACAGATACGCAGTATTTT
TRBD1	TRBV2	NA	TRBJ2-3	CASSLQGADTQYF	TGTGCCAGCAGTTTACAGGGGGCAGATACGCAGTATTTT
TRBD2	TRBV4-2	NA	TRBJ2-7	CASSETSGGDYEQYF	TGTGCCAGCAGCGAAACTAGCGGGGGGGACTACGAGCAGTACTTC
TRBD1	TRBV19	NA	TRBJ2-2	CASSIAPGGASWTGELFF	TGTGCCAGTAGTATAGCACCAGGGGGCGCATCATGGACCGGGGAGCTGTTTTTT
NA	TRBV19	NA	TRBJ1-1	CASSIDRGHTEAFF	TGTGCCAGTAGTATAGACAGGGGACACACTGAAGCTTTCTTT
NA	TRBV28	NA	TRBJ1-1	CASSFSGLNTEAFF	TGTGCCAGCAGTTTTTCCGGTCTGAACACTGAAGCTTTCTTT
TRBD1	TRBV18	NA	TRBJ2-1	CASSSLSGQNNEQFF	TGTGCCAGCTCATCCCTATCGGGACAGAATAATGAGCAGTTCTTC
TRBD1	TRBV5-1	NA	TRBJ1-2	CASSSGSDRAAGYTF	TGCGCCAGCAGCTCGGGATCTGACAGGGCGGCTGGCTACACCTTC
NA	TRBV5-1	once	TRBJ2-1	CASSLLARGSYNEQFF	TGCGCCAGCAGCTTGCTAGCGAGGGGCTCCTACAATGAGCAGTTCTTC
NA	TRBV7-8	NA	TRBJ1-2	CASSLPYSYGYTF	TGTGCCAGCAGCTTACCTTATAGTTATGGCTACACCTTC
NA	TRBV7-9	NA	TRBJ2-1	CASSLAGSNNEQFF	TGTGCCAGCAGCTTAGCGGGGAGCAACAATGAGCAGTTCTTC
TRBD1	TRBV10-3	NA	TRBJ1-6	CAISEDRGQSPLHF	TGTGCCATCAGTGAAGACAGGGGGCAATCACCCCTCCACTTT
NA	TRBV14	NA	TRBJ1-2	CASSQGAGPPGGYTF	TGTGCCAGCAGCCAAGGGGCGGGCCCCCCGGGGGGCTACACCTTC
NA	TRBV7-3	NA	TRBJ2-3	CASSPAGKGTDTQYF	TGTGCCAGCAGCCCGGCGGGGAAGGGCACAGATACGCAGTATTTT
TRBD1	TRBV5-1	NA	TRBJ2-2	CASSWGTGETGELFF	TGCGCCAGCAGCTGGGGGACAGGGGAGACCGGGGAGCTGTTTTTT
NA	TRBV7-6	NA	TRBJ1-1	CASSPPGQGYTEAFF	TGTGCCAGCAGCCCGCCCGGGCAGGGTTACACTGAAGCTTTCTTT
TRBD1	TRBV2	NA	TRBJ2-7	CASSLTDRDYEQYF	TGTGCCAGCAGTCTCACCGACAGGGACTACGAGCAGTACTTC
NA	TRBV7-3	NA	TRBJ1-1	CASSHNFGTEAFF	TGTGCCAGCAGCCATAATTTCGGGACTGAAGCTTTCTTT
TRBD1	TRBV5-4	NA	TRBJ1-1	CASSFTQGAREAFF	TGTGCCAGCAGCTTTACTCAGGGGGCTAGGGAAGCTTTCTTT
TRBD2	TRBV5-8	NA	TRBJ2-6	CASSGGEHSGANVLTF	TGTGCCAGCAGCGGGGGGGAACACTCTGGGGCCAACGTCCTGACTTTC
TRBD1	TRBV28	NA	TRBJ1-1	CASSLTGTVASEAFF	TGTGCCAGCAGTTTAACCGGGACAGTGGCTTCGGAAGCTTTCTTT
TRBD1	TRBV30	NA	TRBJ1-6	CAWETGAYNSPLHF	TGTGCCTGGGAGACAGGGGCGTATAATTCACCCCTCCACTTT
TRBD2	TRBV7-6	NA	TRBJ2-3	CASSFSGGVPDTQYF	TGTGCCAGCAGCTTCAGCGGGGGGGTGCCAGATACGCAGTATTTT
NA	TRBV19	NA	TRBJ1-4	CASSIPTGIPNEKLFF	TGTGCCAGTAGTATTCCGACCGGGATCCCAAATGAAAAACTGTTTTTT
TRBD1	TRBV7-6	NA	TRBJ2-1	CASSFHPGQGRSEQFF	TGTGCCAGCAGCTTCCACCCGGGACAGGGGAGGAGTGAGCAGTTCTTC
TRBD1	TRBV11-3	NA	TRBJ1-2	CASSRTGGRGYTF	TGTGCCAGCAGCCGGACAGGGGGACGGGGCTACACCTTC
TRBD1	TRBV6-5	NA	TRBJ1-5	CASGTGLWNQPQHF	TGTGCCAGCGGGACAGGGCTATGGAATCAGCCCCAGCATTTT
NA	TRBV3-1/TRBV3-2	few	TRBJ2-2	CASSQERSKRGELFF	TGTGCCAGCAGCCAAGAAAGGAGTAAACGGGGGGAGCTGTTTTTT
NA	TRBV24-1	NA	TRBJ1-5	CATSDFSTSNQPQHF	TGTGCCACCAGTGACTTCTCGACAAGCAATCAGCCCCAGCATTTT
TRBD2	TRBV3-1/TRBV3-2	NA	TRBJ2-3	CASSPRRGVGRTDTQYF	TGTGCCAGCAGCCCCCGTCGGGGGGTCGGTAGGACAGATACGCAGTATTTT
TRBD1	TRBV6-1	NA	TRBJ1-6	CASSARDSWGSENSPLHF	TGTGCCAGCAGTGCAAGGGACAGTTGGGGTTCGGAGAATTCACCCCTCCACTTT
NA	TRBV19	NA	TRBJ1-4	CASRVGGTFNEKLFF	TGTGCCAGTAGAGTTGGGGGGACCTTTAATGAAAAACTGTTTTTT
NA	TRBV5-6	NA	TRBJ1-1	CASSLTENTEAFF	TGTGCCAGCAGCTTGACAGAGAACACTGAAGCTTTCTTT
NA	TRBV21-1	once	TRBJ1-3	CASSKSDRRFSGNTIYF	TGTGCCAGCAGCAAGTCTGACAGGCGGTTTTCTGGAAACACCATATATTTT
NA	TRBV11-3	NA	TRBJ2-2	CASSKEGDTGELFF	TGTGCCAGCAGCAAAGAGGGGGATACCGGGGAGCTGTTTTTT
NA	TRBV6-5	NA	TRBJ1-2	CASTRDNSYGYTF	TGTGCCAGCACCCGGGACAACTCCTATGGCTACACCTTC